This entry lists 6 T cell receptor beta chains sequenced from one sample in a study of blood T cell repertoires in COVID-19. Repertoires were generated with immunoSEQ multiplex PCR, while TCRdb's copy carries only in-frame clones and drops some. The table shows around 200,000 clones, with approximately 90% occurring only once. Sequencing input: peripheral blood. These receptors were collected from a man aged 50 to 59 with acute or convalescent COVID-19.

V gene TRBV6-1 combines with J gene TRBJ1-5, with 8 bases fitting TRBD1. The CDR3 sequence is 16 residues long. V lost 4 bases, J lost 7 bases, and 12 bases stayed unmatched. Germline V gives CDR1 MNHNS, CDR2 SASEGT. CDR3 residues: CASSVQQGGKGQPQHF. The CDR3 region has the DNA TGTGCCAGCAGTGTGCAACAGGGGGGGAAAGGGCAGCCCCAGCATTTT.

There are a few counts of this clone. This rearrangement joins TRBV5-1 to TRBJ1-6; possible D gene TRBD1, 6 bases. The CDR3 spans 15 residues. Germline V gene lookup returns CDR1 SGHRS and CDR2 YFSETQ. Deletions cut 0 bases from V and 7 bases from J, with 11 bases between. The CDR3 nucleotides read TGCGCCAGCAGCTTGGGGACAGCCTCGAATTCACCCCTCCACTTT. It yields the protein CASSLGTASNSPLHF.

The rearrangement joins TRBV19 to TRBJ1-1; D is undetermined. The CDR3 is made up of 12 amino acids. Per the germline V gene, CDR1 is LNHDA and CDR2 is SQIVND (reference sequence). V shed 9 bases and J shed 1 base, with 9 bases lying between them. The CDR3 DNA sequence: TGTGCCAGCTCTAACCGGAACACTGAAGCTTTCTTT. Translated: CASSNRNTEAFF.

The rearrangement joins TRBV9 to TRBJ2-7, with TRBD1 matching over 7 bases. The V gene end was trimmed by 8 bases and the J gene end by 2 bases; junction bases not matched to a gene: 7. CDR3 length: 13 amino acids. Germline V gives CDR1 SGDLS, CDR2 YYNGEE. The chain's CDR3 is CARDRVWAYEQYF. The CDR3 nucleotides read TGTGCCAGAGACAGGGTATGGGCCTACGAGCAGTACTTC.

J is TRBJ2-7 and V is TRBV14; 7 nucleotides line up with TRBD1. V dropped 4 bases and J dropped 0; count of bases not matched to a gene: 6. This CDR3 has 15 amino acids. Germline CDR1 and CDR2: SGHDN and FVKESK. Here the CDR3 DNA reads TGTGCCAGCAGCCTACTCGGACAGGTCTCCTACGAGCAGTACTTC. It specifies CASSLLGQVSYEQYF.

The chain has TRBV29-1 and TRBJ1-1; TRBD1 aligns across 7 bases. The CDR3 runs to 14 residues. Germline V gene sequence: CDR1 SQVTM, CDR2 ANQGSEA. V lost 7 bases to trimming and J lost 1 base; unmatched junction nucleotides: 9. CDR3 nucleotide sequence: TGCAGCGCCACCCACCACAGGGGGAACACTGAAGCTTTCTTT. Encoded protein: CSATHHRGNTEAFF.